This T cell receptor (beta chain) was sequenced in a study of blood T cell repertoires in COVID-19. Study-level background: Sample material is recorded as cDNA or gDNA derived from T cells, B-cell-depleted T cells, or PBMCs.

With 6 bases clipped from V and 6 bases from J, the junction kept 7 bases outside the gene matches. Germline V lookup: CDR1 MRHNA, CDR2 SNTAGT. The CDR3 runs 14 residues. Per the original data handling: Reference gene primer amplification in the assay estimated nucleated cell counts. Clones were sequenced by immunoSEQ multiplex PCR, and TCRdb holds only the in-frame ones, with some missing. V, J and clone size were drawn from that table, and D and trimming were deduced from the DNA. The top ten clones hold around 3.2% of a sample with approximately 120,000 clones, approximately 85% of them seen once.

Sequences were obtained from peripheral blood. This receptor was obtained from an elderly woman with COVID-19, enrolled during active disease. V and J are TRBV6-4 and TRBJ1-1; 10 bases match TRBD1. Here the CDR3 DNA reads TGTGCCAGCAGCCGGGACAGGGGCGAGGCTGAAGCTTTCTTT. Its protein product is CASSRDRGEAEAFF.